Below are 23 T cell receptor beta chains sequenced from a single sample in a study of graft-versus-host responses after intestinal transplantation. The method was immunoSEQ multiplex PCR; TCRdb's version includes in-frame clones alone and lacks a portion of them. The sample yields about 19,000 clones, 86% seen once. Specimen: bone marrow, collected approximately 120 days after transplant. These TCRs come from a human patient who received an intestinal transplant, so some T cells may come from the graft donor.

The chain has TRBV6-9 and TRBJ1-1; 7 bases match TRBD1. CDR3 length: 14 amino acids. Germline V gives CDR1 MNHGY, CDR2 SVAAGI. After removal of 4 bases from V and 3 bases from J, the junction contained 5 bases not matched to a gene. CDR3 in amino acids: CASSFRGLDTEAFF. Here the CDR3 DNA reads TGTGCCAGCAGTTTCAGGGGGTTGGACACTGAAGCTTTCTTT.

This chain connects TRBV18 to TRBJ2-7, with D possibly matching TRBD1 (5 bases). The CDR3 contains 14 residues. The germline gives CDR1 KGHSH, CDR2 LQKENI. The germline V and J ends were trimmed by 3 bases and 5 bases, with 14 bases remaining between them. The CDR3, as DNA: TGTGCCAGCTCACCCGGCAGGGATCTTAACGAGCAGTACTTC. It specifies CASSPGRDLNEQYF.

This clone occurred once. This chain uses TRBV7-9 with TRBJ2-5; 12 bases agree with TRBD1. There are 15 residues in the CDR3. The germline V gene has CDR1 SEHNR and CDR2 FQNEAQ (reference sequence). V gave up 5 bases and J gave up 4 bases; unmatched junction bases: 5. CDR3 amino acids: CASSRGQGARETQYF. For the CDR3, the DNA is TGTGCCAGCAGCCGGGGACAGGGGGCAAGAGAGACCCAGTACTTC.

The chain recombines TRBV28 with TRBJ1-5; TRBD1 matches at 7 bases. Germline V gene sequence: CDR1 MDHEN, CDR2 SYDVKM. This CDR3 contains 14 residues. J lost 7 bases, V lost 5 bases, and 8 bases had no gene match. DNA for the CDR3: TGTGCCAGCAGTCATGGGGACAGCCGACAGCCCCAGCATTTT. Its protein product is CASSHGDSRQPQHF.

CDR3 protein: CASSLGDLETQYF. The CDR3 DNA reads TGTGCCAGTAGTCTGGGGGATCTGGAGACCCAGTACTTC. This chain joins TRBV19 and TRBJ2-5; either TRBD1 or TRBD2 may fit D (5 bases each). The length of the CDR3 is 13 residues. Per the germline V gene, CDR1 is LNHDA and CDR2 is SQIVND (reference sequence). Trimming stripped 5 bases from V and 5 bases from J, with 12 bases between.

The chain combines TRBV28 with TRBJ2-3; TRBD1 matches 7 bases. Germline V gives CDR1 MDHEN, CDR2 SYDVKM. V dropped 3 bases and J dropped 3; count of bases not matched to a gene: 3. This CDR3 spans 14 amino acids. CDR3 loop: CASSLTGSTDTQYF. DNA for the CDR3: TGTGCCAGCAGTTTGACAGGGAGTACAGATACGCAGTATTTT.

The V call is TRBV6-1, the J call TRBJ2-5; no clear D. This CDR3 spans 14 amino acids. Germline assignment: CDR1 MNHNS and CDR2 SASEGT. Trimming cost V 8 bases and J 2 bases, with 15 bases left between them. CDR3 sequence reads: CASRVWGLQETQYF. The CDR3 DNA reads TGTGCCAGCCGGGTGTGGGGTCTACAAGAGACCCAGTACTTC.

The chain joins TRBV9 to TRBJ2-6; D gene ambiguous. The CDR3 spans 18 residues. Trimming stripped 7 bases from V and 5 bases from J, with 25 bases between. The germline V gene encodes CDR1 SGDLS and CDR2 YYNGEE. DNA for the CDR3: TGTGCCAGCCAACCGTGGTACTCAAACAAAAGTCGGGCCAACGTCCTGACTTTC. It yields the protein CASQPWYSNKSRANVLTF. The whole variable domain, filled in from reference TRBV9 and TRBJ2-6, reads DSGVTQTPKHLITATGQRVTLRCSPRSGDLSVYWYQQSLDQGLQFLIQYYNGEERAKGNILERFSAQQFPDLHSELNLSSLELGDSALYFCASQPWYSNKSRANVLTFGAGSRLTVL.

The V gene is TRBV5-1, the J gene TRBJ2-1; D could derive from TRBD1 or TRBD2 (6 bases each). The CDR3 has 11 residues. The germline V gene encodes CDR1 SGHRS and CDR2 YFSETQ. V was pared by 3 bases and J by 12 bases, with 10 bases between. DNA of the CDR3: TGCGCCAGCAGCTGGGGGGCTAGGCAGTTCTTC. Translation: CASSWGARQFF.

This chain connects TRBV5-5 to TRBJ2-7, with D possibly matching TRBD1 (5 bases). V gave up 5 bases and J gave up 2 bases, with 20 bases separating them. This CDR3 comprises 16 residues. Germline V gene data show CDR1 as SGHKS and CDR2 as YYEKEE (reference sequence). The CDR3 here is CASSNGRAGPTYEQYF. The CDR3 DNA reads as TGTGCCAGCAGTAATGGACGGGCAGGGCCGACCTACGAGCAGTACTTC.

This clone showed up just a few times. The chain links TRBV5-4 to TRBJ2-7, with 11 bases identical to TRBD2. The CDR3 runs 17 residues. CDR1 is SGHNT and CDR2 is YYREEE in the germline V gene (reference sequence). After removal of 3 bases from V and 2 bases from J, the junction contained 10 bases not matched to a gene. In DNA, the CDR3 is TGTGCCAGCAGCTCCCCCGAGGTAGCGGGAGGGACCTACGAGCAGTACTTC. It translates to CASSSPEVAGGTYEQYF.

The chain employs TRBV27 and TRBJ1-5; possibly TRBD1 for D (6 bases). V gave up 3 bases and J gave up 6 bases, with 12 bases separating them. The CDR3 has 14 residues. Germline lookup yields CDR1 MNHEY and CDR2 SMNVEV (reference sequence). CDR3 sequence (DNA): TGTGCCAGCAGTTTCACAGGGAGAGGTCAGCCCCAGCATTTT. Translated: CASSFTGRGQPQHF.

The rearrangement links TRBV27 to TRBJ1-2; D gene uncertain. Trimming shortened V by 5 bases and J by 8 bases, and 12 bases separated the two germline ends. Germline V gene lookup returns CDR1 MNHEY and CDR2 SMNVEV (reference sequence). The length of the CDR3 is 12 residues. This chain's CDR3 is CASSTFFGGYTF. The DNA of the CDR3 is TGTGCCAGCAGTACCTTTTTCGGGGGCTACACCTTC.

The chain employs TRBV9 and TRBJ2-5; TRBD2 is a possible D gene (6 bases). This CDR3 contains 14 residues. CDR1 is SGDLS, CDR2 YYNGEE, per germline. Trimming took 4 bases from V and 1 from J, leaving 11 bases between them. The CDR3: CASSTGTRQETQYF. CDR3 nucleotide sequence: TGTGCCAGCAGCACCGGGACTCGCCAAGAGACCCAGTACTTC.

The rearrangement links TRBV6-6 to TRBJ2-7, with D maybe TRBD2 (5 bases). Germline lookup yields CDR1 MNHNY and CDR2 SVGAGI (reference sequence). Trimming removed 7 bases at V and 2 bases at J, with 15 bases between. This CDR3 has 14 amino acids. DNA for the CDR3: TGTGCCAGCATCGAAGAGCGGACGACCTACGAGCAGTACTTC. Translation gives CASIEERTTYEQYF.

The genes are TRBV6-6 and TRBJ2-7, with D unclear. The CDR3 length is 15 residues. V lost 0 bases and J lost 5, with 14 bases in between. CDR1 and CDR2 from the germline V gene are MNHNY and SVGAGI (reference sequence). CDR3 sequence reads: CASSYSESSGNEQYF. As DNA, the CDR3 is TGTGCCAGCAGTTACTCGGAGTCCTCTGGGAACGAGCAGTACTTC.

The chain has TRBV6-5 and TRBJ1-1; D is perhaps TRBD1 (6 bases). The germline gives CDR1 MNHEY, CDR2 SVGAGI. This CDR3 is 13 amino acids long. V lost 5 bases, J lost 0 bases, and 7 bases lay in between. CDR3 residues: CASSRQVNTEAFF. For the CDR3, the DNA is TGTGCCAGCAGTAGACAGGTGAACACTGAAGCTTTCTTT.

The chain combines TRBV5-3 with TRBJ1-2, with D possibly matching TRBD1 (5 bases). TRBV5-3 belongs to the ORF category, with a function that is uncertain. With 0 bases removed from V and 4 bases from J, the gap between germline ends came to 7 bases. This CDR3 contains 13 residues. The CDR3, as DNA: TGTGCCAGAAGCTTGGGGGGCTGCTATGGCTACACCTTC. Protein: CARSLGGCYGYTF.

The chain combines TRBV9 with TRBJ2-5; maybe TRBD1 (6 bases). The CDR3 totals 15 residues. Germline values: CDR1 SGDLS, CDR2 YYNGEE. V was trimmed by 7 bases and J by 7 bases, leaving 23 bases between them. The CDR3 coding sequence is TGTGCCAGCGTAGTCTCGGACAGCAGCTCATGGACCCAGTACTTC. Residues: CASVVSDSSSWTQYF.

This clone was observed a handful of times. This chain uses TRBV4-2 with TRBJ2-7; possibly TRBD1 or TRBD2 for D (5 bases each). The germline CDR1 and CDR2 sequences are LGHNA and YNFKEQ. The CDR3 is made up of 15 amino acids. Trimming left V 1 base short and J 5 bases short, with 15 bases between. DNA of the CDR3: TGTGCCAGCAGCCAAGGGGACGGGATTTCCAACGAGCAGTACTTC. As protein: CASSQGDGISNEQYF.

The rearrangement links TRBV19 to TRBJ2-5; TRBD1 might be the D (6 bases). The CDR3 is 14 amino acids. CDR1 is LNHDA and CDR2 is SQIVND in the germline V gene (reference sequence). With 0 bases removed from V and 5 bases from J, the gap between germline ends came to 10 bases. The DNA for the CDR3 is TGTGCCAGTAGTATAGACCCCCAGGGGGAGACCCAGTACTTC. Its protein product is CASSIDPQGETQYF.

The chain employs TRBV27 and TRBJ1-5; D not resolved. The CDR3 runs to 15 residues. Germline CDR1 reads MNHEY; CDR2 reads SMNVEV (reference sequence). V gave up 4 bases and J gave up 0 bases, with 10 bases separating them. In DNA, the CDR3 is TGTGCCAGCAGTTCACCGACGGATAGCAATCAGCCCCAGCATTTT. Its translation is CASSSPTDSNQPQHF.

This chain uses TRBV21-1 with TRBJ2-7; the table calls TRBD2, which could not be checked here. TRBV21-1 is classified as a pseudogene. This CDR3 has 13 residues. CDR3 DNA sequence: TGTGCCAGCAGCAAAGCGACTAGGGGCGAGCAGTACTTC. It codes for CASSKATRGEQYF.